These 17 T cell receptor beta chains originate from one sample sequenced in a study of blood T cell repertoires in COVID-19. Sequencing used immunoSEQ multiplex PCR; TCRdb keeps in-frame clones, though not all of them. The sample has about 63,000 clones, 76% seen once; the top ten hold 50%. The material sequenced was peripheral blood. The receptors come from a woman over 75 with acute or convalescent COVID-19.

This clone has a handful of counts. The chain has TRBV18 and TRBJ2-7; perhaps TRBD1 as D (6 bases). Trimming took off 2 bases at V and 7 bases at J, with 12 bases between the two ends. The CDR3 spans 13 residues. The germline V gene encodes CDR1 KGHSH and CDR2 LQKENI. CDR3 loop: CASSPNTGREQYF. As DNA, the CDR3 is TGTGCCAGCTCACCAAATACAGGGCGTGAGCAGTACTTC.

This chain uses TRBV24-1 with TRBJ2-2; D not resolved. Trimming stripped 8 bases from V and 4 bases from J, with 7 bases between. This CDR3 spans 12 amino acids. Germline V gives CDR1 KGHDR, CDR2 SFDVKD. The DNA of the CDR3 is TGTGCCACCATGCAGGTCACCGGGGAGCTGTTTTTT. Protein sequence: CATMQVTGELFF.

The chain carries TRBV27 and TRBJ2-1; D is uncertain. Trimming stripped 0 bases from V and 5 bases from J, with 11 bases between. Germline V gene data show CDR1 as MNHEY and CDR2 as SMNVEV (reference sequence). This CDR3 spans 15 amino acids. This chain's CDR3 is CASSLSMSINNEQFF. The CDR3 DNA follows: TGTGCCAGCAGTTTATCGATGAGTATTAACAATGAGCAGTTCTTC.

The rearrangement uses TRBV6-5 and TRBJ2-1, with D tentatively TRBD2 (6 bases). V lost 4 bases and J 9 bases, leaving 19 bases between the germline ends. CDR1 is MNHEY and CDR2 is SVGAGI in the germline V gene. The CDR3 has 15 residues. The DNA of the CDR3 is TGTGCCAGCAGTTTAAAAGGTAGCGGACGTACTGAGCAGTTCTTC. Residues: CASSLKGSGRTEQFF.

The V call is TRBV5-4, the J call TRBJ1-2; D may be TRBD1 (6 bases). The CDR3 totals 15 residues. Per the germline V gene, CDR1 is SGHNT and CDR2 is YYREEE (reference sequence). Trimming took 4 bases from V and 5 from J, leaving 18 bases between them. As DNA, the CDR3 is TGTGCCAGCAGCCCCCGGGACATGCCGATATATGGCTACACCTTC. Amino acid sequence: CASSPRDMPIYGYTF.

This clone was recorded many times. The genes are TRBV27 and TRBJ2-5; possible D gene TRBD2, 6 bases. Germline CDR1 reads MNHEY; CDR2 reads SMNVEV (reference sequence). This CDR3 is built from 15 residues. V lost 6 bases and J 5 bases, leaving 19 bases between the germline ends. The DNA for the CDR3 is TGTGCCAGCAGCCTTAGCGGCTCCTATGGGGAGACCCAGTACTTC. It yields the protein CASSLSGSYGETQYF.

This clone appeared a few times. The chain employs TRBV4-1 and TRBJ2-1; 10 nucleotides align to TRBD2. J gave up 0 bases and V 0 bases, and 2 bases lay outside the gene matches. The CDR3 is 17 amino acids. Germline CDR1 and CDR2: MGHRA and YSYEKL. Here the CDR3 reads CASSQETSGTSYNEQFF. The CDR3 DNA reads as TGCGCCAGCAGCCAAGAAACTAGCGGGACCTCCTACAATGAGCAGTTCTTC.

This chain uses TRBV7-2 with TRBJ1-5, with D uncertain. The CDR3 runs to 15 residues. V dropped 1 base and J dropped 3 bases, with 10 bases sitting between them. Germline V gene lookup returns CDR1 SGHTA and CDR2 FQGNSA. Written as DNA, the CDR3 is TGTGCCAGCAGCTTAGTCTCCGAGGACAATCAGCCCCAGCATTTT. Translation gives CASSLVSEDNQPQHF.

The chain carries TRBV30 and TRBJ2-4; D gene ambiguous. The CDR3 loop spans 15 amino acids. The ends were cut back, 7 bases at V and 0 bases at J, with 16 bases in the middle. Germline CDR1 GTSNPN, CDR2 SVGIG (reference sequence). CDR3 sequence (DNA): TGTGCCTTAGAGGAGCCGTCGGTAGCCAAAAACATTCAGTACTTC. This translates into CALEEPSVAKNIQYF. Full variable domain (remainder filled in from reference TRBV30 and TRBJ2-4): SQTIHQWPATLVQPVGSPLSLECTVEGTSNPNLYWYRQAAGRGLQLLFYSVGIGQISSEVPQNLSASRPQDRQFILSSKKLLLSDSGFYLCALEEPSVAKNIQYFGAGTRLSVL.

This rearrangement joins TRBV3-1 (or the pseudogene TRBV3-2) to TRBJ2-7, with TRBD1 matching 11 bases. This CDR3 has 22 amino acids. CDR1 and CDR2 from the germline V gene are LGHDT and YNNKEL (reference sequence). The J segment lost 3 bases and the V segment lost 6 bases, leaving 28 bases of the junction unmatched. CDR3 in amino acids: CASRERDRGRERPRNFFYEQYF. The CDR3 coding sequence is TGTGCCAGCAGGGAAAGGGACAGGGGGAGGGAAAGGCCCCGCAATTTCTTCTACGAGCAGTACTTC.

The chain's CDR3 is CAIDNRNAGSYEQYF. The CDR3 bases are TGTGCCATCGATAATCGTAATGCGGGGAGCTACGAGCAGTACTTC. The chain joins TRBV10-3 to TRBJ2-7; possibly TRBD2 for D (6 bases). This CDR3 spans 15 amino acids. Per the germline V gene, CDR1 is ENHRY and CDR2 is SYGVKD. V was clipped by 8 bases and J by 3 bases, with 20 bases between them.

The chain has TRBV5-5 and TRBJ2-1; 11 bases align to TRBD2. Germline values: CDR1 SGHKS, CDR2 YYEKEE (reference sequence). Trimming removed 4 bases from V and 11 bases from J; junction bases left unmatched: 11. The CDR3 spans 15 residues. CDR3 sequence: CASSPGLAESRKQFF. CDR3 sequence (DNA): TGTGCCAGCAGCCCGGGACTAGCGGAATCAAGAAAGCAGTTCTTC.

The chain combines TRBV7-2 with TRBJ1-6; 8 bases align to TRBD1. The CDR3 runs to 15 residues. Per the germline V gene, CDR1 is SGHTA and CDR2 is FQGNSA. V was pared by 5 bases and J by 7 bases, with 7 bases of the junction left unmatched. In DNA form, the CDR3 reads TGTGCCAGCAGCCGCCAGGGGGCGTGGAATTCACCCCTCCACTTT. Its protein is CASSRQGAWNSPLHF. Variable domain in full (rest from reference TRBV7-2 and TRBJ1-6): GAGVSQSPSNKVTEKGKDVELRCDPISGHTALYWYRQSLGQGLEFLIYFQGNSAPDKSGLPSDRFSAERTGGSVSTLTIQRTQQEDSAVYLCASSRQGAWNSPLHFGNGTRLTVT.

There are a few counts of this clone. This chain links TRBV24-1 with TRBJ2-5, with TRBD1 identical over 7 bases. This CDR3 has 16 residues. The V gene's germline CDR1 is KGHDR and CDR2 SFDVKD. The V segment lost 3 bases and the J segment 4 bases; nucleotides outside the gene matches: 10. The CDR3 DNA follows: TGTGCCACCAGTGATCCCAGACAGGGAAGGAGAGAGACCCAGTACTTC. Amino acids: CATSDPRQGRRETQYF.

This clone was seen only once. The chain employs TRBV18 and TRBJ2-7; no clear D gene. V lost 2 bases to trimming and J lost 0 bases, with 8 bases between them. Looked up from germline, CDR1 is KGHSH and CDR2 is LQKENI. The CDR3 is 14 amino acids. The CDR3 nucleotides are TGTGCCAGCTCACCAAGCCAGGCCTCCTACGAGCAGTACTTC. Its translation: CASSPSQASYEQYF.

This clone was seen once. The V gene is TRBV27, the J gene TRBJ1-3, with 8 bases identical to TRBD1. The CDR3 has 14 amino acids. Germline V gene lookup returns CDR1 MNHEY and CDR2 SMNVEV (reference sequence). The V segment lost 6 bases and the J segment 3 bases; nucleotides outside the gene matches: 4. CDR3 coding DNA: TGTGCCAGCAGAGCTGGGACAGGTGGAAACACCATATATTTT. Amino acids: CASRAGTGGNTIYF.

This chain uses TRBV4-2 with TRBJ2-3; possibly TRBD2 for D (6 bases). V was cut by 1 base and J by 2 bases, with 13 bases left in between. CDR1 LGHNA and CDR2 YNFKEQ come from the germline V gene. This CDR3 comprises 16 residues. In nucleotides, the CDR3 is TGTGCCAGCAGCCAAGGGGTTAGCGGCCTCACAGATACGCAGTATTTT. It specifies CASSQGVSGLTDTQYF.